This TCR beta chain came from a study of cytomegalovirus exposure and HLA in healthy donors. The PCR ran on 60 Vbeta and 13 Jbeta primers. The protocol was immunoSEQ multiplex PCR, while the TCRdb copy is restricted to in-frame clones and leaves out a portion. The sample comprises some 120,000 clones, roughly a tenth of which are singletons, and 3.5% to 5% rests with the top ten. This clone was observed a handful of times. CDR1 and CDR2 from the germline V gene are MNHEY and SVGAGI. Trimming left V 2 bases short and J 8 bases short, with 15 bases between. The CDR3 runs to 14 residues. The chain is built from TRBV6-5 and TRBJ1-2; a possible D gene is TRBD1 (6 bases). The sequenced sample consisted of PBMCs. The receptor comes from a woman aged 18-30 years in good health and CMV-seropositive. This CDR3 is CASSYTAGDIGYTF. CDR3 DNA sequence: TGTGCCAGCAGTTACACGGCCGGGGACATCGGCTACACCTTC.